The 4 T cell receptor beta chains below all came from one sample that was sequenced in a study of cytomegalovirus exposure and HLA in healthy donors. The protocol was immunoSEQ multiplex PCR, while the TCRdb copy is restricted to in-frame clones and leaves out a portion. The sample yields more than 90,000 clones, about 87% seen once. The sequencing input was PBMCs. The receptors were sampled from a man younger than 30 in good health and CMV-seronegative.

The genes are TRBV9 and TRBJ1-6; no clear D. The V gene lost 1 base and the J gene lost 7 bases, with 6 bases spanning the gap. CDR1 is SGDLS, CDR2 YYNGEE, per germline. This CDR3 is 13 amino acids long. CDR3 bases: TGTGCCAGCAGCGTATATCAGAATTCACCCCTCCACTTT. Protein product: CASSVYQNSPLHF.

The J gene is TRBJ2-1, the V gene TRBV27; tentatively, D is TRBD2 (6 bases). Trimming took 5 bases from V and 5 from J, leaving 16 bases between them. Germline V lookup: CDR1 MNHEY, CDR2 SMNVEV (reference sequence). This CDR3 region has 15 residues. CDR3 residues: CASSPENWGDNEQFF. The CDR3 bases are TGTGCCAGCAGTCCCGAGAATTGGGGGGACAATGAGCAGTTCTTC.

J is TRBJ2-7 and V is TRBV10-2; TRBD1 aligns across 8 bases. The CDR3 consists of 14 residues. The J segment lost 0 bases and the V segment lost 5 bases, leaving 3 bases of the junction unmatched. The germline gives CDR1 WSHSY, CDR2 SAAADI. The CDR3 reads CASSRTGSSYEQYF. DNA for the CDR3: TGCGCCAGCAGTCGGACAGGGAGCTCCTACGAGCAGTACTTC.

The chain employs TRBV27 and TRBJ2-1; 10 bases fit TRBD2. V shed 6 bases, J shed 4 bases, and the junction held 15 bases outside the gene matches. Germline assignment: CDR1 MNHEY and CDR2 SMNVEV (reference sequence). The CDR3 runs to 18 residues. CDR3 bases: TGTGCCAGCAGATCGTTCGGCCTAGCGGGGGCCGCGTACAATGAGCAGTTCTTC. This encodes CASRSFGLAGAAYNEQFF.